Shown below are 20 T cell receptor beta chains from a single sample sequenced in a study of beta chain features in type 1 diabetes. Reverse transcription of all isolated RNA meant that expressed TCRB transcripts were sequenced. Measured with immunoSEQ multiplex PCR; TCRdb has only the in-frame clones, and not every one. The profile covers roughly 450,000 clones, with around 13% appearing a single time and 0.03% to 0.04% taken by the ten largest. The sample consisted of naive CD4+ T cells from blood. These receptor sequences come from a man in his thirties or forties in good health.

The chain has TRBV6-1 and TRBJ1-2; TRBD1 matches at 8 bases. Germline V lookup: CDR1 MNHNS, CDR2 SASEGT. With 7 bases clipped from V and 4 bases from J, the junction kept 5 bases outside the gene matches. The CDR3 spans 13 residues. This CDR3 reads CASTGTGGYGYTF. The DNA for the CDR3 is TGTGCCAGCACTGGGACAGGCGGCTATGGCTACACCTTC.

The V call is TRBV7-9, the J call TRBJ2-3, with D perhaps assigned TRBD1 or TRBD2 (5 bases each). CDR1 and CDR2 from the germline V gene are SEHNR and FQNEAQ (reference sequence). This CDR3 comprises 15 residues. Trimming stripped 5 bases from V and 6 bases from J, with 18 bases between. CDR3 DNA: TGTGCCAGCAGCGTTTCCGGGACCCTGGGCGATACGCAGTATTTT. Its translation: CASSVSGTLGDTQYF.

This chain joins TRBV7-3 and TRBJ2-1; 14 nucleotides align to TRBD2. Losses at the gene ends were 5 bases for V and 5 bases for J; bases not matched to a gene: 14. This CDR3 has 19 residues. CDR1 SGHTA and CDR2 FQGTGA come from the germline V gene. In nucleotides, the CDR3 is TGTGCCAGCAGCCCCAGAGGACTAGCGGGAGGAAGTGTGGACAATGAGCAGTTCTTC. This encodes CASSPRGLAGGSVDNEQFF.

With regard to this clone: Other DNA sequences in the sample encode the same CDR3. The gene calls are TRBV9 and TRBJ2-1, with a tentative D call TRBD2 (7 bases). The CDR3 is made up of 16 amino acids. V was trimmed by 1 base and J by 0 bases, leaving 11 bases between them. Germline V gene lookup returns CDR1 SGDLS and CDR2 YYNGEE. CDR3 coding DNA: TGTGCCAGCAGCGTATCGGGGGGCAGCTCCTACAATGAGCAGTTCTTC. It yields the protein CASSVSGGSSYNEQFF.

The chain's CDR3 is CASSMQGGTNQPQHF. In nucleotides, the CDR3 is TGTGCCAGCAGCATGCAAGGGGGAACCAATCAGCCCCAGCATTTT. The chain recombines TRBV7-9 with TRBJ1-5; D possibly corresponds to TRBD1 (6 bases). The CDR3 consists of 15 residues. Trimming took off 5 bases at V and 3 bases at J, with 14 bases between the two ends. The V gene's germline CDR1 is SEHNR and CDR2 FQNEAQ (reference sequence).

In its sample, this clone was seen a few times. V is TRBV7-2 and J is TRBJ2-3; TRBD2 aligns across 8 bases. This CDR3 contains 15 residues. The J segment lost 7 bases and the V segment lost 5 bases, leaving 11 bases of the junction unmatched. The germline CDR1 and CDR2 sequences are SGHTA and FQGNSA. As DNA, the CDR3 is TGTGCCAGCAGCCTCACCGGGACTAGTGTGTATACGCAGTATTTT. As protein: CASSLTGTSVYTQYF.

This clone has a handful of counts. This chain links TRBV5-4 with TRBJ2-3; D is possibly TRBD1 (5 bases). CDR1 is SGHNT, CDR2 YYREEE, per germline (reference sequence). Trimming stripped 0 bases from V and 2 bases from J, with 7 bases between. The CDR3 is 14 residues long. Written as DNA, the CDR3 is TGTGCCAGCAGCTTGGGACAGATCACAGATACGCAGTATTTT. It yields the protein CASSLGQITDTQYF.

To note about this clone: A junction end diverges from the germline sequence, so it may reflect a read error. The J gene is TRBJ2-5, the V gene TRBV29-1, with D possibly being TRBD1 (5 bases). The CDR3 runs to 13 residues. CDR1 is SQVTM, CDR2 ANQGSEA, per germline. The CDR3 sequence is CSVVFDSQGTQYF. In nucleotides, the CDR3 is TGCAGCGTTGTTTTCGACAGTCAAGGGACCCAGTACTTC. The variable domain in full, completed from reference TRBV29-1 and TRBJ2-5, reads SAVISQKPSRDICQRGTSLTIQCQVDSQVTMMFWYRQQPGQSLTLIATANQGSEATYESGFVIDKFPISRPNLTFSTLTVSNMSPEDSSIYLCSVVFDSQGTQYFGPGTRLLVL.

This clone showed up just a few times. The chain joins TRBV19 to TRBJ2-7; 7 bases agree with TRBD1. This CDR3 is 13 amino acids long. Germline lookup yields CDR1 LNHDA and CDR2 SQIVND (reference sequence). J lost 6 bases, V lost 6 bases, and 8 bases had no gene match. CDR3 in amino acids: CASSELTGAEQYF. CDR3 nucleotide sequence: TGTGCCAGTAGCGAGCTAACAGGGGCCGAGCAGTACTTC.

This clone was observed a few times. This sequence joins TRBV29-1 and TRBJ2-7; no clear D. The CDR3 has 11 amino acids. V was pared by 4 bases and J by 3 bases, with 7 bases between. Germline V gene lookup returns CDR1 SQVTM and CDR2 ANQGSEA. The CDR3 bases are TGCAGCGTTGGAGTTAGCTACGAGCAGTACTTC. Protein: CSVGVSYEQYF.

Of note for this clone: This CDR3 is also generated by other DNA sequences in the sample. The CDR3 is CASSLAGSGANVLTF. Written as DNA, the CDR3 is TGTGCCAGCAGCTTAGCCGGCTCTGGGGCCAACGTCCTGACTTTC. V usage is TRBV7-9 and J usage is TRBJ2-6; the D is unclear. Germline V gene data show CDR1 as SEHNR and CDR2 as FQNEAQ (reference sequence). Between the trimmed V and J ends, which lost 0 bases and 0 bases, there was a span of 3 bases. The CDR3 has 15 residues.

The chain has TRBV4-1 and TRBJ2-3; 10 positions agree with TRBD1. V was pared by 3 bases and J by 4 bases, with 4 bases of the junction left unmatched. The CDR3 covers 15 residues. Germline CDR1 and CDR2: MGHRA and YSYEKL. Written as DNA, the CDR3 is TGCGCCAGCAGCCAGAGACAGGGGGCAGCAGATACGCAGTATTTT. This translates into CASSQRQGAADTQYF.

This clone was seen a few times. The chain links TRBV30 to TRBJ2-7; 10 bases fit TRBD2. V shed 3 bases, J shed 1 base, and the junction held 9 bases outside the gene matches. CDR1 and CDR2 from the germline V gene are GTSNPN and SVGIG (reference sequence). This CDR3 spans 16 amino acids. CDR3 sequence (DNA): TGTGCCTGGAGCCCCATAGGACTAGCGGCTTCCTACGAGCAGTACGTC. Protein sequence: CAWSPIGLAASYEQYV.

The J gene is TRBJ1-1, the V gene TRBV6-5, with TRBD1 as a possible D gene (5 bases). V was pared by 0 bases and J by 0 bases, with 8 bases between. The CDR3 contains 15 residues. CDR1 is MNHEY, CDR2 SVGAGI, per germline. The CDR3 reads CASSYSAGMNTEAFF. The CDR3 DNA reads as TGTGCCAGCAGTTACTCAGCAGGGATGAACACTGAAGCTTTCTTT.

The chain has TRBV5-4 and TRBJ1-6, with D hard to call. The CDR3 has 17 residues. CDR1 is SGHNT, CDR2 YYREEE, per germline (reference sequence). Trimming took 0 bases from V and 6 from J, leaving 16 bases between them. The DNA of the CDR3 is TGTGCCAGCAGCTTGGTGGTCAGCGCCTCACGTAATTCACCCCTCCACTTT. Its protein is CASSLVVSASRNSPLHF.

V and J are TRBV18 and TRBJ2-7, with a tentative D call TRBD1 (6 bases). Germline V gives CDR1 KGHSH, CDR2 LQKENI. The ends were cut back, 3 bases at V and 3 bases at J, with 12 bases in the middle. The CDR3 has 14 residues. The CDR3: CASSPEDRFYEQYF. In nucleotides, the CDR3 is TGTGCCAGCTCACCTGAGGACAGATTCTACGAGCAGTACTTC. The whole variable domain, remainder taken from reference TRBV18 and TRBJ2-7, is NAGVMQNPRHLVRRRGQEARLRCSPMKGHSHVYWYRQLPEEGLKFMVYLQKENIIDESGMPKERFSAEFPKEGPSILRIQQVVRGDSAAYFCASSPEDRFYEQYFGPGTRLTVT.

In its sample, this clone was seen a few times. The chain is built from TRBV5-4 and TRBJ2-3; D might be TRBD2 (6 bases). The ends were cut back, 5 bases at V and 2 bases at J, with 15 bases in the middle. There are 15 residues in the CDR3. The germline CDR1 and CDR2 sequences are SGHNT and YYREEE (reference sequence). The CDR3 loop is CASRRLRGDTDTQYF. In DNA, the CDR3 is TGTGCCAGCAGGCGTTTGCGGGGAGACACAGATACGCAGTATTTT.

This clone was picked up a small number of times. The chain links TRBV7-9 to TRBJ1-1; D uncertain. The CDR3 extends over 14 amino acids. CDR1 and CDR2 (germline): SEHNR, FQNEAQ (reference sequence). The V gene lost 1 base and the J gene lost 2 bases, with 8 bases spanning the gap. CDR3 in DNA: TGTGCCAGCAGCTTAGGGGCGCAAAACACTGAAGCTTTCTTT. Translated: CASSLGAQNTEAFF.

This clone was seen a few times. The V and J genes are TRBV28 and TRBJ2-1, with 7 bases that match TRBD1. The germline V gene encodes CDR1 MDHEN and CDR2 SYDVKM. The CDR3 runs to 16 residues. V was pared by 2 bases and J by 0 bases, with 4 bases of the junction left unmatched. The CDR3 spells CASSLLTGPSYNEQFF. The CDR3 DNA reads TGTGCCAGCAGTTTACTGACAGGGCCCTCCTACAATGAGCAGTTCTTC.

There are many counts of this clone. The V and J genes are TRBV7-9 and TRBJ2-3; D is ambiguous. Germline V CDR1 and CDR2: SEHNR, FQNEAQ (reference sequence). The CDR3 runs to 14 residues. V gave up 2 bases and J gave up 7 bases, with 13 bases separating them. The CDR3 protein is CASSLNVATNTQYF. In nucleotides, the CDR3 is TGTGCCAGCAGCTTAAATGTGGCCACCAATACGCAGTATTTT.